A selection of T cell receptor beta chains follows, all from one sample in a study of T-cell reconstitution after alpha-beta-depleted transplantation in children. MiXCR, run by TCRdb on the PCR reads, gives a single entry per CDR3 protein. Here the sample spans 400,000 to 500,000 distinct CDR3 sequences, under 13% being singletons. The source material was PBMCs from the stem cell graft donor, sampled from the stem cell graft. Receptors originate from a human donor who donated a stem cell graft to a child with acute myeloid leukemia. Both conserved end residues are part of each CDR3. The order of the fields is V gene, J gene, D gene, clone size, CDR3 length, CDR3 DNA, CDR3 protein. A D gene is named only where the DNA matches it firmly. Rows may omit the clone size; those that give it use once, few, many or a size class.

v_gene: TRBV20-1; j_gene: TRBJ2-7; d_gene: .; abundance: many; len: 14; CDR3nt: TGCAGTGCTGGGATGTGGGGGGTGGATTACGAGCAGTACTTC; CDR3aa: CSAGMWGVDYEQYF
v_gene: TRBV4-3; j_gene: TRBJ2-7; d_gene: .; abundance: few; len: 16; CDR3nt: TGCGCCAGCAGCCAAGATTCCAGAGGACAGTGGTCCGAGCAGTACTTC; CDR3aa: CASSQDSRGQWSEQYF
v_gene: TRBV6-2/TRBV6-3; j_gene: TRBJ2-1; d_gene: TRBD2; abundance: few; len: 19; CDR3nt: TGTGCCAGCAGTCTCAAACCCACACAAGCGGGAGCGCGGGACAATGAGCAGTTCTTC; CDR3aa: CASSLKPTQAGARDNEQFF
v_gene: TRBV29-1; j_gene: TRBJ2-7; d_gene: .; abundance: many; len: 15; CDR3nt: TGCAGCGTTGAAACCCCCGGCTCCGGGGCCTACGAGCAGTACTTC; CDR3aa: CSVETPGSGAYEQYF
v_gene: TRBV5-6; j_gene: TRBJ2-5; d_gene: .; abundance: few; len: 15; CDR3nt: TGTGCCAGCAGCAAGGACCGGGACACAGGAGAGACCCAGTACTTC; CDR3aa: CASSKDRDTGETQYF
v_gene: TRBV20-1; j_gene: TRBJ2-7; d_gene: TRBD2; abundance: .; len: 13; CDR3nt: TGCAGTGCCGGGACTAGCGTACGCTACGAGCAGTACTTC; CDR3aa: CSAGTSVRYEQYF
v_gene: TRBV5-1; j_gene: TRBJ2-5; d_gene: .; abundance: few; len: 13; CDR3nt: TGCGCCAGCAGCTCCTCAGGGGAGGAGACCCAGTACTTC; CDR3aa: CASSSSGEETQYF
v_gene: TRBV12-3/TRBV12-4; j_gene: TRBJ2-7; d_gene: .; abundance: few; len: 13; CDR3nt: TGTGCCAGCAGTTTAGGGACAGCGGTCGAGCAGTACTTC; CDR3aa: CASSLGTAVEQYF
v_gene: TRBV5-5; j_gene: TRBJ1-2; d_gene: .; abundance: .; len: 13; CDR3nt: TGTGCCAGCAGCTTTGTGGGAGAACATGGCTACACCTTC; CDR3aa: CASSFVGEHGYTF
v_gene: TRBV12-3/TRBV12-4; j_gene: TRBJ2-6; d_gene: .; abundance: once; len: 16; CDR3nt: TGTGCCAGCAGGGTGGACATGATGTCTGGGGCCAACGTCCTGACTTTC; CDR3aa: CASRVDMMSGANVLTF
v_gene: TRBV5-1; j_gene: TRBJ2-5; d_gene: .; abundance: .; len: 14; CDR3nt: TGCGCCAGCAGCTGGTCGGACCCTCAAGAGACCCAGTACTTC; CDR3aa: CASSWSDPQETQYF
v_gene: TRBV25-1; j_gene: TRBJ2-1; d_gene: TRBD2; abundance: many; len: 17; CDR3nt: TGTGCCAGCAGGCGCGGTCCTAGCGGGAGTATCGGGGATGAGCAGTTCTTC; CDR3aa: CASRRGPSGSIGDEQFF
v_gene: TRBV12-3/TRBV12-4; j_gene: TRBJ2-2; d_gene: TRBD2; abundance: few; len: 17; CDR3nt: TGTGCCAGCAGTTCAGGGACTAGCGGGAGGGCCGGCGGGGAGCTGTTTTTT; CDR3aa: CASSSGTSGRAGGELFF
v_gene: TRBV20-1; j_gene: TRBJ2-1; d_gene: TRBD2; abundance: few; len: 16; CDR3nt: TGCAGTGCTAGGGCGATTAGCGGGAGGGCCTACAATGAGCAGTTCTTC; CDR3aa: CSARAISGRAYNEQFF
v_gene: TRBV20-1; j_gene: TRBJ2-3; d_gene: TRBD2; abundance: many; len: 15; CDR3nt: TGCAGTGCTAGACCTCCTAGCGGGAGGCGGGATACGCAGTATTTT; CDR3aa: CSARPPSGRRDTQYF
v_gene: TRBV5-1; j_gene: TRBJ2-3; d_gene: TRBD1; abundance: few; len: 15; CDR3nt: TGCGCCAGCAGCTTGGAGGGACAGGGGACGGATACGCAGTATTTT; CDR3aa: CASSLEGQGTDTQYF
v_gene: TRBV30; j_gene: TRBJ1-1; d_gene: .; abundance: many; len: 11; CDR3nt: TGTGCCTGGAGTGCGGAGGCTGAAGCTTTCTTT; CDR3aa: CAWSAEAEAFF
v_gene: TRBV7-9; j_gene: TRBJ1-1; d_gene: .; abundance: many; len: 13; CDR3nt: TGTGCCAGCATGACGTATAAAGGGAGTGAAGCTTTCTTT; CDR3aa: CASMTYKGSEAFF
v_gene: TRBV7-2; j_gene: TRBJ1-2; d_gene: .; abundance: .; len: 12; CDR3nt: TGTGCCAGCAGCGTCTTCACTTGGGGCTACACCTTC; CDR3aa: CASSVFTWGYTF
v_gene: TRBV7-9; j_gene: TRBJ2-1; d_gene: TRBD1; abundance: .; len: 15; CDR3nt: TGTGCCAGCAGCCACCAGGGGGCGCGATACAATGAGCAGTTCTTC; CDR3aa: CASSHQGARYNEQFF
v_gene: TRBV9; j_gene: TRBJ2-5; d_gene: .; abundance: few; len: 15; CDR3nt: TGTGCCAGCACCAAATCTAGCACCGGGCAAGAGACCCAGTACTTC; CDR3aa: CASTKSSTGQETQYF
v_gene: TRBV6-1; j_gene: TRBJ1-2; d_gene: .; abundance: few; len: 13; CDR3nt: TGTGCCAGCAGGAAGACCCTTAACTATGGCTACACCTTC; CDR3aa: CASRKTLNYGYTF
v_gene: TRBV12-3/TRBV12-4; j_gene: TRBJ1-5; d_gene: .; abundance: many; len: 15; CDR3nt: TGTGCCAGCAGCTCAGGGGTTTTTAGCAATCAGCCCCAGCATTTT; CDR3aa: CASSSGVFSNQPQHF
v_gene: TRBV20-1; j_gene: TRBJ2-2; d_gene: .; abundance: .; len: 14; CDR3nt: TGCAGTGCTAGTGGGCCGCTGAACACCGGGGAGCTGTTTTTT; CDR3aa: CSASGPLNTGELFF
v_gene: TRBV7-6; j_gene: TRBJ2-5; d_gene: TRBD2; abundance: many; len: 14; CDR3nt: TGTGCCAGCAGATACATAGCGGGTCAAGAGACCCAGTACTTC; CDR3aa: CASRYIAGQETQYF
v_gene: TRBV5-1; j_gene: TRBJ1-1; d_gene: TRBD1; abundance: .; len: 15; CDR3nt: TGCGCCAGCAGCTCAGGGGGCGCGAAGAACACTGAAGCTTTCTTT; CDR3aa: CASSSGGAKNTEAFF
v_gene: TRBV7-3; j_gene: TRBJ2-5; d_gene: .; abundance: few; len: 16; CDR3nt: TGTGCCAGCAGCTTAGGGATGCGGGACGGCGAAGAGACCCAGTACTTC; CDR3aa: CASSLGMRDGEETQYF
v_gene: TRBV7-2; j_gene: TRBJ2-7; d_gene: .; abundance: .; len: 13; CDR3nt: TGTGCCAGCAGCTTATACAGGACCTACGAGCAGTACTTC; CDR3aa: CASSLYRTYEQYF
v_gene: TRBV5-1; j_gene: TRBJ2-2; d_gene: .; abundance: few; len: 13; CDR3nt: TGCGCCAGCAGCTTGGACGTCACCGGGGAGCTGTTTTTT; CDR3aa: CASSLDVTGELFF
v_gene: TRBV7-8; j_gene: TRBJ2-5; d_gene: .; abundance: .; len: 14; CDR3nt: TGTGCCAGCAGCCGAAACAGGTTCCCAGAGACCCAGTACTTC; CDR3aa: CASSRNRFPETQYF
v_gene: TRBV6-1; j_gene: TRBJ2-1; d_gene: .; abundance: .; len: 13; CDR3nt: TGTGCCAGCAGTGAGTATCTCTACAATGAGCAGTTCTTC; CDR3aa: CASSEYLYNEQFF
v_gene: TRBV4-1; j_gene: TRBJ2-3; d_gene: .; abundance: few; len: 13; CDR3nt: TGCGCCAGCAGCCAAGATCCGGGAGATACGCAGTATTTT; CDR3aa: CASSQDPGDTQYF
v_gene: TRBV14; j_gene: TRBJ2-2; d_gene: .; abundance: few; len: 16; CDR3nt: TGTGCCAGCAGCCAAGTCAACAGGGCTGTCTCCGGGGAGCTGTTTTTT; CDR3aa: CASSQVNRAVSGELFF
v_gene: TRBV27; j_gene: TRBJ1-5; d_gene: TRBD1; abundance: few; len: 14; CDR3nt: TGTGCCAGCCGCGAGGGGGCCGGCAATCAGCCCCAGCATTTT; CDR3aa: CASREGAGNQPQHF
v_gene: TRBV10-3; j_gene: TRBJ2-1; d_gene: .; abundance: few; len: 12; CDR3nt: TGTGCCACCCAACAGGGATACAATGAGCAGTTCTTC; CDR3aa: CATQQGYNEQFF
v_gene: TRBV19; j_gene: TRBJ2-3; d_gene: .; abundance: .; len: 14; CDR3nt: TGTGCCAGTAGTATAGATAGGGTGGCAGATACGCAGTATTTT; CDR3aa: CASSIDRVADTQYF
v_gene: TRBV11-2; j_gene: TRBJ1-5; d_gene: .; abundance: many; len: 15; CDR3nt: TGTGCCAGCAGCTTAGAAGGAGGGAACAGTCAGCCCCAGCATTTT; CDR3aa: CASSLEGGNSQPQHF
v_gene: TRBV4-1; j_gene: TRBJ1-1; d_gene: TRBD1; abundance: .; len: 16; CDR3nt: TGCGCCAGCAGCCCTTGGACAGGGGCTAGGGACACTGAAGCTTTCTTT; CDR3aa: CASSPWTGARDTEAFF
v_gene: TRBV11-2; j_gene: TRBJ1-1; d_gene: .; abundance: .; len: 15; CDR3nt: TGTGCCAGCAGCCTTACGGGGAGGAGGATCACTGAAGCTTTCTTT; CDR3aa: CASSLTGRRITEAFF
v_gene: TRBV29-1; j_gene: TRBJ2-3; d_gene: TRBD2; abundance: .; len: 12; CDR3nt: TGCAGCGTGGACGGACTAGCGGATACGCAGTATTTT; CDR3aa: CSVDGLADTQYF
v_gene: TRBV9; j_gene: TRBJ2-5; d_gene: .; abundance: .; len: 15; CDR3nt: TGTGCCAGCAGCGCGAGGACAGAAGATTTGGAGACCCAGTACTTC; CDR3aa: CASSARTEDLETQYF
v_gene: TRBV20-1; j_gene: TRBJ1-1; d_gene: .; abundance: many; len: 12; CDR3nt: TGCAGTGCTAGCACCCCAAACACTGAAGCTTTCTTT; CDR3aa: CSASTPNTEAFF
v_gene: TRBV30; j_gene: TRBJ2-1; d_gene: .; abundance: few; len: 12; CDR3nt: TGTGCCTGGAGTGGATCCGGGATAGGGCCGTTCTTC; CDR3aa: CAWSGSGIGPFF
v_gene: TRBV7-2; j_gene: TRBJ2-5; d_gene: .; abundance: .; len: 15; CDR3nt: TGTGCCAGCAGCAGGACCTTAAGATTCGGAGAGACCCAGTACTTC; CDR3aa: CASSRTLRFGETQYF
v_gene: TRBV20-1; j_gene: TRBJ2-1; d_gene: TRBD2; abundance: .; len: 16; CDR3nt: TGCAGTGCCCAGACCACTAGCGGGAGGTATTTGGATGAGCAGTTCTTC; CDR3aa: CSAQTTSGRYLDEQFF